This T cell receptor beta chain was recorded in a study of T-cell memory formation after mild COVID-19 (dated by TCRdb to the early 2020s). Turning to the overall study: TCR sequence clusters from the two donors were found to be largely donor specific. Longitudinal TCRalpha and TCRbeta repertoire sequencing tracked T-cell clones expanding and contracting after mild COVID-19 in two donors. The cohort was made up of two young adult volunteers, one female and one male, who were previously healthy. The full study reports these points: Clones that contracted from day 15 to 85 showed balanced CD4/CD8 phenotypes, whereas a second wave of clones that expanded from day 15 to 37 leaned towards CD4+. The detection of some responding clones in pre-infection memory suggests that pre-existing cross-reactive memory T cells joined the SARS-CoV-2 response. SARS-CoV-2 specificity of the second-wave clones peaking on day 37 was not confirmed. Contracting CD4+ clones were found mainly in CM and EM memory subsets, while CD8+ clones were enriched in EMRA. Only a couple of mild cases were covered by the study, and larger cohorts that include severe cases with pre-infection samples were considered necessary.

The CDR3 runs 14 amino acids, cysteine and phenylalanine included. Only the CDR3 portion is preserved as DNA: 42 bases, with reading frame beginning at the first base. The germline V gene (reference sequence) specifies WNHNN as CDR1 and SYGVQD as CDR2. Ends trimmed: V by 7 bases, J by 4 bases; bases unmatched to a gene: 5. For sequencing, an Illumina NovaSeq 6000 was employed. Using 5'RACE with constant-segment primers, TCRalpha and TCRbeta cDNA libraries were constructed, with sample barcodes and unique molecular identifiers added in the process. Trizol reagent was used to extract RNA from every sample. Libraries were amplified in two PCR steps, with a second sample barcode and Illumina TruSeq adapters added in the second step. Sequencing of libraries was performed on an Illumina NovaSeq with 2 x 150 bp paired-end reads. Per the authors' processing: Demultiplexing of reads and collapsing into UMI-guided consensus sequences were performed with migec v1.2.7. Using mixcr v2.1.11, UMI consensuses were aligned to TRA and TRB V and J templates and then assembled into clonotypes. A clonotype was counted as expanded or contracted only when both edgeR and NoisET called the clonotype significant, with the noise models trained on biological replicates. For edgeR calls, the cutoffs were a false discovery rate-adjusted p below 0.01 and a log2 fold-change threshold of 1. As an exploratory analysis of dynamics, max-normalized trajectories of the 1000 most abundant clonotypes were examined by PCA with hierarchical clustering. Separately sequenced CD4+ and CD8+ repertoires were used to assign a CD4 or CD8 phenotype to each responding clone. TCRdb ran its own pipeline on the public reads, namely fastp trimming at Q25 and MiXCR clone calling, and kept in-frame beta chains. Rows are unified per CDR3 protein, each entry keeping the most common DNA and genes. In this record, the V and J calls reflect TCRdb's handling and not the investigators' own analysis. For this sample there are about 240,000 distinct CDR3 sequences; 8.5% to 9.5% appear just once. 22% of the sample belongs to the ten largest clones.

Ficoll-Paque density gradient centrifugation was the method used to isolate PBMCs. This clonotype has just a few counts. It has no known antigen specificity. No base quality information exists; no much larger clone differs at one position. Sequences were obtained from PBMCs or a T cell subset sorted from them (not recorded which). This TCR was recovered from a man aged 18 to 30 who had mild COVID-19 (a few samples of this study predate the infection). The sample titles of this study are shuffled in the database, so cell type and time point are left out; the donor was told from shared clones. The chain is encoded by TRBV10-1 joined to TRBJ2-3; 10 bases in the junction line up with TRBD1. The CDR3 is CASTGTGAADTQYF. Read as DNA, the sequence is TGCGCCAGCACTGGGACAGGGGCGGCAGATACGCAGTATTTT.